Following are 28 T cell receptor beta chains from one sample sequenced in a study of cytomegalovirus exposure and HLA in healthy donors. Sequenced by immunoSEQ multiplex PCR; TCRdb stores in-frame clones only, minus some. The sample lists about 130,000 clones, around nine tenths occurring once. The sample consisted of PBMCs. The receptors here all came from a young man in good health and CMV-seronegative.

The genes are TRBV4-1 and TRBJ2-7, with 7 nucleotides matching TRBD1. Per the germline V gene, CDR1 is MGHRA and CDR2 is YSYEKL. This CDR3 contains 14 residues. J was trimmed by 2 bases and V by 3 bases; bases with no gene match: 4. CDR3 in amino acids: CASSQGTAAYEQYF. CDR3 nucleotide sequence: TGCGCCAGCAGCCAGGGGACAGCTGCCTACGAGCAGTACTTC.

This clone occurred once. The V call is TRBV5-4, the J call TRBJ1-3; D perhaps matches TRBD1 (6 bases). V was pared by 4 bases and J by 8 bases, with 13 bases between. CDR1 SGHNT and CDR2 YYREEE come from the germline V gene (reference sequence). The CDR3 contains 13 residues. The CDR3 coding sequence is TGTGCCAGCAGCCTGACAGGAGGTCACACCATATATTTT. Residues: CASSLTGGHTIYF.

The chain couples TRBV5-1 to TRBJ2-1, with TRBD1 matching 8 bases. The CDR3 has 16 amino acids. Trimming took 0 bases from V and 1 from J; bases not matched to a gene: 3. Germline CDR1 SGHRS, CDR2 YFSETQ. In DNA, the CDR3 is TGCGCCAGCAGCTTGGGGGACAGGCCTTCCTACAATGAGCAGTTCTTC. Translating it yields CASSLGDRPSYNEQFF.

CDR3 in DNA: TGTGCCAGCAGCTTGGCTAGCGGGAGGATCCACGAGCAGTACTTC. Its protein is CASSLASGRIHEQYF. The rearrangement joins TRBV7-9 to TRBJ2-7; 11 bases line up with TRBD2. Germline CDR1 and CDR2: SEHNR and FQNEAQ (reference sequence). The CDR3 has 15 amino acids. V lost 3 bases and J lost 5; bases outside the gene matches: 6.

The J gene is TRBJ1-2, the V gene TRBV27; D is unclear. Per the germline V gene, CDR1 is MNHEY and CDR2 is SMNVEV (reference sequence). V lost 6 bases and J lost 4, with 12 bases in between. This CDR3 comprises 13 residues. This chain's CDR3 is CASRPDGLYGYTF. CDR3 bases: TGTGCCAGCAGACCCGACGGACTCTATGGCTACACCTTC.

The chain combines TRBV2 with TRBJ2-2, with TRBD2 matching over 10 bases. Germline V gene lookup returns CDR1 SNHLY and CDR2 FYNNEI. This CDR3 has 15 residues. The trim removed 4 bases at V and 7 bases at J, leaving 6 bases unmatched. The CDR3 spells CASSGASGSSGELFF. CDR3 in DNA: TGTGCCAGCAGTGGGGCTAGCGGGAGTAGCGGGGAGCTGTTTTTT.

The chain joins TRBV11-2 to TRBJ2-5, with 7 positions matching TRBD2. Per germline, CDR1 SGHAT and CDR2 FQNNGV. The CDR3 is 15 amino acids. The trim removed 2 bases at V and 5 bases at J, leaving 8 bases unmatched. CDR3 region: CASSLMWRERETQYF. The DNA of the CDR3 is TGTGCCAGCAGCTTAATGTGGCGGGAGCGCGAGACCCAGTACTTC.

The CDR3 protein is CSVEIRGPNTEAFF. The CDR3 nucleotides are TGCAGCGTTGAAATCAGGGGGCCAAACACTGAAGCTTTCTTT. This chain uses TRBV29-1 with TRBJ1-1; 8 bases match TRBD1. J lost 2 bases, V lost 2 bases, and 4 bases had no gene match. Germline assignment: CDR1 SQVTM and CDR2 ANQGSEA. CDR3 length: 14 residues. The whole variable domain, remainder taken from reference TRBV29-1 and TRBJ1-1, is SAVISQKPSRDICQRGTSLTIQCQVDSQVTMMFWYRQQPGQSLTLIATANQGSEATYESGFVIDKFPISRPNLTFSTLTVSNMSPEDSSIYLCSVEIRGPNTEAFFGQGTRLTVV.

J is TRBJ2-5 and V is TRBV10-3; 9 nucleotides align to TRBD1. The junction had 8 bases not matched to a gene; V was cut back by 11 bases and J by 4 bases. CDR3 length equals 13 residues. Germline CDR1 ENHRY, CDR2 SYGVKD. The CDR3 sequence: CASGQGTIETQYF. In nucleotides, the CDR3 is TGTGCCTCCGGACAGGGGACGATAGAGACCCAGTACTTC.

The J gene is TRBJ2-7, the V gene TRBV2, with a weak D call TRBD1 (6 bases). The V end lost 7 bases, the J end lost 1 base, and 17 bases lay between the germline ends. The CDR3 covers 15 residues. CDR1 and CDR2 (germline): SNHLY, FYNNEI. The CDR3 nucleotides are TGTGCCAGCAAGTCCCCCACAGGGATTTCCTACGAGCAGTACTTC. Protein: CASKSPTGISYEQYF.

The genes are TRBV5-4 and TRBJ2-7; maybe TRBD2 (6 bases). This CDR3 contains 16 residues. In germline, CDR1 is SGHNT, CDR2 YYREEE (reference sequence). Trimming stripped 5 bases from V and 7 bases from J, with 25 bases between. CDR3 nucleotide sequence: TGTGCCAGCAGTCCTAACTCCCCGGGGGTCCTGGGAGAGCAGTACTTC. Its protein product is CASSPNSPGVLGEQYF.

V and J are TRBV5-1 and TRBJ2-3; D not certain. Between the trimmed V and J ends, which lost 0 bases and 8 bases, there was a span of 16 bases. The germline V gene has CDR1 SGHRS and CDR2 YFSETQ. The CDR3 length is 15 residues. The CDR3 sequence is CASSLGGLGAATQYF. CDR3 sequence (DNA): TGCGCCAGCAGCTTGGGAGGTTTAGGAGCAGCTACGCAGTATTTT.

V and J are TRBV6-6 and TRBJ1-6; 7 nucleotides line up with TRBD1. J lost 9 bases, V lost 7 bases, and 6 bases had no gene match. From germline, CDR1 is MNHNY and CDR2 SVGAGI (reference sequence). This CDR3 has 13 residues. The CDR3 coding sequence is TGTGCCAGCACTCGGGACAGAACTTCACCCCTCCACTTT. Translation gives CASTRDRTSPLHF.

The V call is TRBV6-5, the J call TRBJ1-6; the match to TRBD1 covers 9 bases. There are 15 residues in the CDR3. The V gene end was trimmed by 4 bases and the J gene end by 10 bases; junction bases not matched to a gene: 8. CDR1 is MNHEY, CDR2 SVGAGI, per germline. CDR3 residues: CASSLYGTGISPLHF. The DNA for the CDR3 is TGTGCCAGCAGTTTATATGGGACAGGGATCTCACCCCTCCACTTT.

V and J are TRBV14 and TRBJ2-7, with D possibly matching TRBD1 (6 bases). The germline V and J ends were trimmed by 3 bases and 3 bases, with 12 bases remaining between them. The CDR3 spans 14 residues. Germline V gives CDR1 SGHDN, CDR2 FVKESK. The CDR3 here is CASSHRDTYYEQYF. The CDR3 nucleotides read TGTGCCAGCAGCCACCGGGACACATACTACGAGCAGTACTTC.

The rearrangement links TRBV29-1 to TRBJ1-1; D uncertain. CDR1 is SQVTM, CDR2 ANQGSEA, per germline. V lost 2 bases to trimming and J lost 2 bases, with 15 bases between them. This CDR3 comprises 15 residues. CDR3 nucleotide sequence: TGCAGCGTTGAATTGTGGGGAACGGGAAACACTGAAGCTTTCTTT. Its protein is CSVELWGTGNTEAFF.

There are a few counts of this clone. This sequence joins TRBV19 and TRBJ2-1; 9 nucleotides align to TRBD1. The germline CDR1 and CDR2 sequences are LNHDA and SQIVND (reference sequence). Germline trimming cut 6 bases from V and 8 bases from J; bases unmatched to any gene: 11. The CDR3 extends over 15 amino acids. The CDR3 coding sequence is TGTGCCAGTAGATCTGGGGACAGGGTTGGGTATGAGCAGTTCTTC. This gives the protein CASRSGDRVGYEQFF.

Only one count was recorded for this clone. CDR3 protein: CASSLVGTSFETQYF. CDR3 sequence (DNA): TGCGCCAGCAGCTTGGTAGGGACTAGCTTTGAGACCCAGTACTTC. The chain is built from TRBV5-1 and TRBJ2-5, with 9 bases fitting TRBD2. The trim removed 0 bases at V and 5 bases at J, leaving 5 bases unmatched. CDR1 and CDR2 (germline): SGHRS, YFSETQ. The CDR3 extends over 15 amino acids.

The chain couples TRBV27 to TRBJ2-1, with 12 bases identical to TRBD2. The CDR3 runs to 15 residues. V was pared by 5 bases and J by 6 bases, with 5 bases of the junction left unmatched. Germline-derived CDR1 and CDR2 are MNHEY and SMNVEV (reference sequence). The CDR3 is CASSAPTSGGNEQFF. The CDR3 DNA is TGTGCCAGCAGTGCCCCGACTAGCGGGGGCAATGAGCAGTTCTTC.

This rearrangement joins TRBV30 to TRBJ2-7; 10 positions agree with TRBD1. Germline CDR1 is GTSNPN and CDR2 is SVGIG (reference sequence). The ends lost 1 base at V and 2 bases at J; junction bases unmatched: 8. This CDR3 is 16 amino acids long. Here the CDR3 DNA reads TGTGCCTGGAGTGGACCCGGGACAGGGGATCCCTACGAGCAGTACTTC. Translating gives CAWSGPGTGDPYEQYF.

The count of this clone is one. This chain links TRBV6-1 with TRBJ2-7; 9 nucleotides match TRBD1. Per the germline V gene, CDR1 is MNHNS and CDR2 is SASEGT. This CDR3 contains 14 residues. The V gene end was trimmed by 4 bases and the J gene end by 5 bases; junction bases not matched to a gene: 6. This CDR3 is CASSAGTGYDEQYF. The CDR3 DNA sequence: TGTGCCAGCAGTGCCGGGACAGGGTATGACGAGCAGTACTTC.

This clone has just one count. The chain combines TRBV7-6 with TRBJ2-7; D possibly corresponds to TRBD1 (5 bases). This CDR3 is built from 14 residues. The V end lost 5 bases, the J end lost 2 bases, and 13 bases lay between the germline ends. The germline V gene has CDR1 SGHVS and CDR2 FNYEAQ. The CDR3 loop reads CASSLMDTAYEQYF. As DNA, the CDR3 is TGTGCCAGCAGCCTAATGGACACTGCCTACGAGCAGTACTTC. Looking up the rest from reference TRBV7-6 and TRBJ2-7 gives the full variable domain: GAGVSQSPRYKVTKRGQDVALRCDPISGHVSLYWYRQALGQGPEFLTYFNYEAQQDKSGLPNDRFSAERPEGSISTLTIQRTEQRDSAMYRCASSLMDTAYEQYFGPGTRLTVT.

The rearrangement uses TRBV10-2 and TRBJ2-3, with D possibly being TRBD1 (5 bases). Germline V lookup: CDR1 WSHSY, CDR2 SAAADI. This CDR3 has 14 residues. The germline V and J ends were trimmed by 5 bases and 0 bases, with 9 bases remaining between them. This CDR3 reads CASSRGSSTDTQYF. CDR3 DNA sequence: TGCGCCAGCAGTAGGGGTTCTAGCACAGATACGCAGTATTTT.

The V call is TRBV5-4, the J call TRBJ2-7; D may be TRBD2 (6 bases). This CDR3 is 12 amino acids long. V lost 1 base and J lost 7, with 9 bases in between. The V gene's germline CDR1 is SGHNT and CDR2 YYREEE (reference sequence). For the CDR3, the DNA is TGTGCCAGCAGCTTGCGGAGCGGGGAGCAGTACTTC. Translated: CASSLRSGEQYF.

CDR3 sequence reads: CASRGVEGRNEKLFF. The DNA of the CDR3 is TGTGCCAGCAGGGGAGTTGAAGGGAGAAACGAAAAACTGTTTTTT. V and J are TRBV2 and TRBJ1-4; D is uncertain. The ends were cut back, 6 bases at V and 8 bases at J, with 19 bases in the middle. CDR1 is SNHLY, CDR2 FYNNEI, per germline. The CDR3 length is 15 residues.

The gene calls are TRBV6-4 and TRBJ2-1; 9 nucleotides match TRBD2. There are 16 residues in the CDR3. V was pared by 4 bases and J by 6 bases, with 10 bases of the junction left unmatched. Germline assignment: CDR1 MRHNA and CDR2 SNTAGT. The CDR3 DNA follows: TGTGCCAGCAGTGGTCGTAGCGGGAGTAATTTCAATGAGCAGTTCTTC. Protein product: CASSGRSGSNFNEQFF.

The sample holds one count of this clone. The rearrangement uses TRBV19 and TRBJ2-1; TRBD1 matches 7 bases. This CDR3 has 14 residues. Germline lookup yields CDR1 LNHDA and CDR2 SQIVND (reference sequence). V shed 6 bases, J shed 3 bases, and the junction held 5 bases outside the gene matches. The CDR3 reads CASSRAGGYNEQFF. CDR3 nucleotide sequence: TGTGCCAGTAGCAGGGCAGGGGGCTACAATGAGCAGTTCTTC.

This clone has a single count. The J gene is TRBJ2-7, the V gene TRBV19; D perhaps matches TRBD1 (5 bases). In germline, CDR1 is LNHDA, CDR2 SQIVND (reference sequence). The CDR3 totals 15 residues. The ends were cut back, 1 base at V and 6 bases at J, with 16 bases in the middle. The CDR3 DNA reads as TGTGCCAGTAGTATAGCCCTGACAGCTCTTGGCGAGCAGTACTTC. Protein product: CASSIALTALGEQYF.